This T cell receptor (beta chain) was captured by sequencing in a study of blood T cell repertoires in COVID-19. Study-wide background: Samples came from the United States, Italy and Spain, spanning acute and convalescent COVID-19. In each case, the material was cDNA or gDNA derived from T cells, B-cell-depleted T cells, or PBMCs.

Original analysis: Counts of nucleated cells, estimated from reference gene primer amplification, were obtained. Assay: immunoSEQ multiplex PCR; the TCRdb copy retains only in-frame clones and omits some. D and trimming come from the DNA, and the V and J calls and clone size come from that table. The sample yields 150,000 to 200,000 clones, about 86% seen once. The sequenced sample was peripheral blood. This TCR derives from a woman of 80 years or more with acute or convalescent COVID-19.

The CDR3 here is CASSPGEINTIYF. In nucleotides, the CDR3 is TGTGCCAGCAGCCCAGGGGAGATCAACACCATATATTTT. V is TRBV2 and J is TRBJ1-3; the D gene is possibly TRBD1 (6 bases). V lost 6 bases and J lost 7, with 13 bases in between. The germline CDR1 and CDR2 sequences are SNHLY and FYNNEI. The CDR3 covers 13 residues.